This T cell receptor (beta chain) was documented in a study of human T cells and chemical hapten exposure. Whole-study context: After 6 days, upper back 0.01% DPC patch tests were scored. Women made up most patients, who had alopecia areata, totalis or universalis.

At least ten counts were recorded for this clonotype. Its target is unknown. The time point: pre-sensitization, week 0. Treatment indicated: therapeutic diphenylcyclopropenone sensitization with weekly scalp DPC. Per the authors' pipeline: Counts of TCRs in each sample centred on a median of about 95,000 and extended from approximately 25,000 to 650,000. In TCRdb, the RACE reads were re-called with MiXCR into one record per CDR3 protein. The authors' filters were not applied to this entry. The profile shows about 110,000 distinct CDR3 sequences, around 10% of them singletons. The CDR3 contains 20 residues. The V segment lost 2 bases and the J segment 4 bases; nucleotides outside the gene matches: 19. Per the germline V gene, CDR1 is MNHEY and CDR2 is SVGAGI. Study outcomes and limitations: DPC sensitization did not alter TCRs above 1 in 1000 frequency.

This sequence joins TRBV6-5 and TRBJ2-5; 10 bases line up with TRBD2. The sequences come from whole blood, collected in connection with sensitization to the hapten diphenylcyclopropenone (DPC). This TCR was sampled from a woman in her fifties or sixties with alopecia areata. Some clones in this sample may be carry-over from other donors' samples. For the CDR3, the DNA is TGTGCCAGCAGTTACCGACCCTTCAGCCTAGGAGCGGGAGGGAGAGAGACCCAGTACTTC. Its protein product is CASSYRPFSLGAGGRETQYF.